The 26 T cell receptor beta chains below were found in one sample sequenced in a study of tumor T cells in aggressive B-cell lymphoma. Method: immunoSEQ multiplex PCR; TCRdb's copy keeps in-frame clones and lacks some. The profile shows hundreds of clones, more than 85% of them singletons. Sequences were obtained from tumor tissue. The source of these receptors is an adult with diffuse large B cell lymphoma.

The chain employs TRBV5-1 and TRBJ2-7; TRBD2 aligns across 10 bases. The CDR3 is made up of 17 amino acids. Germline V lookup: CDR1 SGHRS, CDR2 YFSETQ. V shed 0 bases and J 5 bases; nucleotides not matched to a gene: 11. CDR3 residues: CASSLATSGRASHEQYF. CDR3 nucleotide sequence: TGCGCCAGCAGCTTGGCCACGAGCGGGAGGGCTAGCCACGAGCAGTACTTC. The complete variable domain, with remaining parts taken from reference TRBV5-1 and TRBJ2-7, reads KAGVTQTPRYLIKTRGQQVTLSCSPISGHRSVSWYQQTPGQGLQFLFEYFSETQRNKGNFPGRFSGRQFSNSRSEMNVSTLELGDSALYLCASSLATSGRASHEQYFGPGTRLTVT.

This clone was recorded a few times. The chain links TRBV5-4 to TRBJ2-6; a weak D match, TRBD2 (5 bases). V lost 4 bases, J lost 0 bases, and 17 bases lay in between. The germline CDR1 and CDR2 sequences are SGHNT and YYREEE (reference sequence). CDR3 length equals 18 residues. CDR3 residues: CASSPRAGEISGANVLTF. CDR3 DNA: TGTGCCAGCAGCCCTCGGGCGGGCGAAATCTCTGGGGCCAACGTCCTGACTTTC.

The CDR3 DNA reads TGTGCCAGCAGCCTAGGACTAGCGACAGATACGCAGTATTTT. Protein product: CASSLGLATDTQYF. The gene calls are TRBV7-3 and TRBJ2-3, with 9 bases identical to TRBD2. This CDR3 contains 14 residues. The trim removed 5 bases at V and 3 bases at J, leaving 3 bases unmatched. The V gene's germline CDR1 is SGHTA and CDR2 FQGTGA.

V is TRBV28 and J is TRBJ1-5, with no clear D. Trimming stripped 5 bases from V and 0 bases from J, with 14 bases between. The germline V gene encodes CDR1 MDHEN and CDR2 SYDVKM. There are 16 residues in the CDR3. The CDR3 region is CASSIVGRHSNQPQHF. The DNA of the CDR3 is TGTGCCAGCAGTATAGTCGGGAGACATAGCAATCAGCCCCAGCATTTT.

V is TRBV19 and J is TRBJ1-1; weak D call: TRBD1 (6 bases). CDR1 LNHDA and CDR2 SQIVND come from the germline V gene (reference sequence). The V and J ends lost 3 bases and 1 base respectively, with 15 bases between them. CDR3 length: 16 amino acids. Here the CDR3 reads CASSISGGHGNTEAFF. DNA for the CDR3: TGTGCCAGTAGTATTTCGGGGGGACATGGGAACACTGAAGCTTTCTTT.

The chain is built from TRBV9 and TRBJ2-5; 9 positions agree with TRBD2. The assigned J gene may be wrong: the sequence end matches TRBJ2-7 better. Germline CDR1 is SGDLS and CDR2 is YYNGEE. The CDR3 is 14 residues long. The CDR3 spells CASSVDAGGYEQYF. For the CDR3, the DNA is TGTGCCAGCAGCGTAGATGCGGGAGGGTACGAGCAGTACTTC.

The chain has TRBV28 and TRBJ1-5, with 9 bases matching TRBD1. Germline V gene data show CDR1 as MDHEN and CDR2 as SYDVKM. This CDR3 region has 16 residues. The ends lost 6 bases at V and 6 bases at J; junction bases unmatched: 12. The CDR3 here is CASRHNKRTGVQPQHF. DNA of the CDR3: TGTGCCAGCAGACACAACAAGAGGACAGGGGTTCAGCCCCAGCATTTT.

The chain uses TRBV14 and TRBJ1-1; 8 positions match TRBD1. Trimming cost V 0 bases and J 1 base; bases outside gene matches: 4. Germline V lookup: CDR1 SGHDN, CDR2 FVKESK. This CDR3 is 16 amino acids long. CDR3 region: CASSQDLGTGNTEAFF. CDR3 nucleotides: TGTGCCAGCAGCCAAGATCTAGGGACAGGGAACACTGAAGCTTTCTTT.

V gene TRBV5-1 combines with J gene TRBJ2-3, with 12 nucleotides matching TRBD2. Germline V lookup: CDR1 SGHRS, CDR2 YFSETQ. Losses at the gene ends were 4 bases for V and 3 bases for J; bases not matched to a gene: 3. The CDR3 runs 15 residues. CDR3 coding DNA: TGCGCCAGCAGCGGTCTAGCGGGAGGGACAGATACGCAGTATTTT. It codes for CASSGLAGGTDTQYF.

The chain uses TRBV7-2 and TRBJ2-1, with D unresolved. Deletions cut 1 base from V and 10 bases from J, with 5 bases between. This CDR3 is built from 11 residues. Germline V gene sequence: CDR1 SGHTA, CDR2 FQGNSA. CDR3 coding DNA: TGTGCCAGCAGCTTAGTCGTGGAGCAGTTCTTC. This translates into CASSLVVEQFF.

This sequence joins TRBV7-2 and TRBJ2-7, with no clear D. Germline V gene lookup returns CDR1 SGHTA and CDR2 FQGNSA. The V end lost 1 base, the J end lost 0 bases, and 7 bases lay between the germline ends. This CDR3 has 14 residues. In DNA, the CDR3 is TGTGCCAGCAGCTTAGACTTCATCTCCTACGAGCAGTACTTC. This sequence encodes CASSLDFISYEQYF.

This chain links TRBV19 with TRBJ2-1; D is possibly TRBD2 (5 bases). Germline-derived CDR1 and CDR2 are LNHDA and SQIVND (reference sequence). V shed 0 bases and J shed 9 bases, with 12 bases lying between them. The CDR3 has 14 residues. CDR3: CASSIDRGRSEQFF. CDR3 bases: TGTGCCAGTAGTATAGATCGAGGGCGGTCTGAGCAGTTCTTC. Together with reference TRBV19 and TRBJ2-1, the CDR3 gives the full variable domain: DGGITQSPKYLFRKEGQNVTLSCEQNLNHDAMYWYRQDPGQGLRLIYYSQIVNDFQKGDIAEGYSVSREKKESFPLTVTSAQKNPTAFYLCASSIDRGRSEQFFGPGTRLTVL.

The chain's CDR3 is CASNPATPGGYTF. CDR3 DNA sequence: TGTGCCAGTAACCCTGCCACCCCGGGAGGCTACACCTTC. V is TRBV19 and J is TRBJ1-2; D not certain. From germline, CDR1 is LNHDA and CDR2 SQIVND (reference sequence). Trimming cost V 7 bases and J 8 bases, with 17 bases left between them. This CDR3 is built from 13 residues.

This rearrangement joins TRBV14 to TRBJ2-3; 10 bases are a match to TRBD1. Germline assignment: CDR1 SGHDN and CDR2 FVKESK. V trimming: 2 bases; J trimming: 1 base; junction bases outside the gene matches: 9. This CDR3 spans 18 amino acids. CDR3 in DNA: TGTGCCAGCAGCCAACACCCCAGGGACAGGGGCCGCACAGATACGCAGTATTTT. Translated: CASSQHPRDRGRTDTQYF.

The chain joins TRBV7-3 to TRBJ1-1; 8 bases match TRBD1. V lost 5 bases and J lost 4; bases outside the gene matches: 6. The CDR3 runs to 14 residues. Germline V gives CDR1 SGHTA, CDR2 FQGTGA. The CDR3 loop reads CASSPRQGSTEAFF. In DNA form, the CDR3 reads TGTGCCAGCAGCCCCAGACAGGGGAGCACTGAAGCTTTCTTT.

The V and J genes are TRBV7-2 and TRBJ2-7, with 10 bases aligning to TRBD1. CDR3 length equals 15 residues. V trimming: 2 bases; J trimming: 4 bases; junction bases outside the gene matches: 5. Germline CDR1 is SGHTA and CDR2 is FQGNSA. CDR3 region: CASSLRGTGVYEQYF. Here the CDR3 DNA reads TGTGCCAGCAGCTTAAGAGGGACAGGGGTATACGAGCAGTACTTC.

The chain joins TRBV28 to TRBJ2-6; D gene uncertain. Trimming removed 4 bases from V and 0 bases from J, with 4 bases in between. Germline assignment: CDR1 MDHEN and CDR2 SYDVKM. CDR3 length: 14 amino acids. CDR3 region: CASSSYSGANVLTF. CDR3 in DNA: TGTGCCAGCAGTTCTTACTCTGGGGCCAACGTCCTGACTTTC.

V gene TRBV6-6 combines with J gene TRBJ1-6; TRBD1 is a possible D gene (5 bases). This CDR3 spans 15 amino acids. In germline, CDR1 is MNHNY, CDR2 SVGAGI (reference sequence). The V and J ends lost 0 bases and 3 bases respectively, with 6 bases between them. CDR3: CASSYSTVYNSPLHF. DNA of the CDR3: TGTGCCAGCAGTTACTCGACAGTCTATAATTCACCCCTCCACTTT.

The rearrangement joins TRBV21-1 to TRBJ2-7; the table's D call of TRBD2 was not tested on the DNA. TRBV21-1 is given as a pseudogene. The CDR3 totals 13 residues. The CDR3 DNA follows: TGTGCCAGCAGCCTCCTAGAGGGCGGTGAGCAGTACTTC. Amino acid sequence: CASSLLEGGEQYF.

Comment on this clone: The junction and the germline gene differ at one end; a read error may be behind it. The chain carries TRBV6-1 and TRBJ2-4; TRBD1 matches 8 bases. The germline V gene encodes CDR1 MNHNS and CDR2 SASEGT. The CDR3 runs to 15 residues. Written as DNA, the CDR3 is TGTGCCAGCAGTGAAGGGATACCGGGACAGGTGGATTTGAACTTC. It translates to CASSEGIPGQVDLNF.

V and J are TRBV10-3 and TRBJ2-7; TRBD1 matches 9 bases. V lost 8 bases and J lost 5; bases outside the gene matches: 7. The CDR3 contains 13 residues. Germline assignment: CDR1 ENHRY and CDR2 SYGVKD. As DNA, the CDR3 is TGTGCCATCGGGGGGGACAGGGCCAACGAGCAGTACTTC. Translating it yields CAIGGDRANEQYF.

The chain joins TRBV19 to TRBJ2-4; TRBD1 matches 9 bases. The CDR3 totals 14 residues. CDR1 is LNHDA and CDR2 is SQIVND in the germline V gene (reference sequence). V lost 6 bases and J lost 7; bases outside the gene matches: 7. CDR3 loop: CASRETGGWNIQYF. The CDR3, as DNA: TGTGCCAGTAGGGAGACAGGGGGGTGGAACATTCAGTACTTC.

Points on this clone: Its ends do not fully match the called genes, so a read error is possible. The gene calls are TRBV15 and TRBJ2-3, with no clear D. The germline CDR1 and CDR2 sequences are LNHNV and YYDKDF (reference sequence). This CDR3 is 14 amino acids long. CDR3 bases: TGTACCACCAGCAGAGTACGCGGAACAGATACGCAGTATTTT. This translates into CTTSRVRGTDTQYF.

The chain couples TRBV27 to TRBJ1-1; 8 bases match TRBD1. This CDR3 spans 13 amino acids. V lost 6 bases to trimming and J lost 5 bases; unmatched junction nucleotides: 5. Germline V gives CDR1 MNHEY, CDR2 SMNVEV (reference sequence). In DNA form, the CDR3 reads TGTGCCAGCAGACCAGGGGGCGGGACTGAAGCTTTCTTT. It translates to CASRPGGGTEAFF.

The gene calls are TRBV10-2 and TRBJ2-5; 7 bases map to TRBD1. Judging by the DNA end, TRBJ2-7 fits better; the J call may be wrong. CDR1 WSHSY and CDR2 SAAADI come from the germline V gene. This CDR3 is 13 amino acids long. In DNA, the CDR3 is TGCGCCACCCGGACAGGTGGGACCTACGAGCAGTACTTC. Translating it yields CATRTGGTYEQYF.

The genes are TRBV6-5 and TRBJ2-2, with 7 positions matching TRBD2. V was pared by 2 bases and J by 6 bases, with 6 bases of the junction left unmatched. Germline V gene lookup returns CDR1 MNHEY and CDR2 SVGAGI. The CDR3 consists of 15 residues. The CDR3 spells CASSYGGRRAGELFF. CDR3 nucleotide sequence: TGTGCCAGCAGTTACGGCGGGAGACGGGCCGGGGAGCTGTTTTTT.